This T cell receptor (beta chain) was identified during a study of shared clonotypes between healthy human individuals. Turning to the study itself: Used for every donor were three CD4 naive, three CD4 memory, two CD8 naive and one CD8 memory plate.

The study, taken as a whole, reports: In contrast to clonotypes shared by all four donors, non-shared clonotypes had lower generation probabilities. Only blood was sampled, and tissue TCR repertoires likely differ from blood ones.

TCRdb keeps only in-frame clones here, not all; method: immunoSEQ multiplex PCR. The table includes roughly 770,000 clones, just over 95% detected once. A remark on this clone: Its antigen is currently unknown.

Cells designated naive CD8 were CD45RO-negative and were positively selected for CCR7, with terminally differentiated effector memory CD45RA+ cells excluded. The trim removed 5 bases at V and 7 bases at J, leaving 5 bases unmatched. Germline V gene data show CDR1 as MNHEY and CDR2 as SMNVEV (reference sequence). This CDR3 spans 14 amino acids. This receptor was taken from a man in his thirties or forties in good health. V and J are TRBV27 and TRBJ1-5, with 10 positions matching TRBD1. Input material: naive CD8+ T cells sorted from blood. CDR3 residues: CASSVTGGDQPQHF. The DNA of the CDR3 is TGTGCCAGCAGTGTGACAGGGGGCGACCAGCCCCAGCATTTT.